This T cell receptor beta chain was identified in a study of T cells in Graves' hyperthyroidism and ophthalmopathy (dated by TCRdb to the late 2010s). Notes on the research overall: Peripheral blood samples were taken at the time of initial diagnosis, prior to any treatment. TCR V-J signatures able to tell the groups apart were searched for in a discovery cohort of 100 or so patients, of whom over 40 had Graves' ophthalmopathy and 55 to 60 had stable Graves' hyperthyroidism. An independent validation cohort of around 20 hyperthyroidism patients and approximately 17 patients who later progressed to ophthalmopathy tested prospective prediction of ophthalmopathy. The roughly 100 discovery patients were randomly divided into training and test sets at a 7:3 ratio. In addition, the study compared T-cell repertoires in thyroid tissue and in blood from roughly six Graves' hyperthyroidism patients. Following sampling, methimazole starting at 30 mg daily was given to hyperthyroidism patients, and high-dose intravenous methylprednisolone was given to ophthalmopathy patients. The paper reports TCR Vbeta CDR3 sequencing of fewer than 150 peripheral blood samples: 40 or so ophthalmopathy, fewer than 85 hyperthyroidism and about 17 progressor patients. General conclusions and limits of the study: In validation, the model predicted progression to ophthalmopathy a median of roughly 6.2 months before onset, with over 60% sensitivity and roughly 72% specificity. Most expanded thyroid clonotypes (frequency above 0.001) were also found in blood, which suggests that blood repertoires may mirror thyroid immune responses. No statistical method was used to set the sample size in advance, and investigators knew the group allocation. Ophthalmopathy was separated from stable hyperthyroidism by a 13 V-J signature model, with approximately 85% sensitivity and 81% to 83% specificity obtained in cross-validation and 80%/75% obtained in testing.

The TCR beta CDR3 regions were amplified from RNA transcripts. The TCR CDR3 was subjected to a first round of RT-PCR using the HTBI primer set and the Qiagen OneStep RT-PCR kit. The libraries were constructed in a second round of multiplex PCR and then size-selected and purified. Sequencing of the libraries was done on an Illumina HiSeq2000 using paired-end 100 bp reads. The study's own analysis went as follows. SOAPnuke was used to process the raw data, removing reads that contained adapters or uncalled bases, had a mean Phred below 15, or lacked an exact match to the constant primer or identifier. COPE v1.2.5 was used to merge the high-quality paired reads, and each unique nucleotide sequence was defined as a clonotype. MiTCR v1.1 was used to align clonotypes to the IMGT TRBV, TRBD and TRBJ reference segments. The analysis was restricted to V-J combinations with a frequency above 0.0001, which together covered roughly 99% of the repertoires. The TCS score was defined as the ratio of F50 (clonal expansion) to E x V (chaos), calculated using BLOSUM62-based TCRdist between CDR3 peptides within each V-J. Welch's t-statistics and random forest reduced fewer than 550 V-J features to 13, which were used in a naive Bayes classifier (R e1071). In-frame beta chains were kept once TCRdb had trimmed the public reads at Q25 with fastp and called clones with MiXCR. Each CDR3 protein appears once, grouped with its most common genes and DNA. TCRdb's processing, not the authors' own work, is the source of the V and J calls. In this sample the table shows hundreds of thousands of distinct CDR3 sequences, 14% of which occur a single time. Of the sample, around 9.6% falls within the top ten clones.

Stable Graves' hyperthyroidism was defined as the absence of progression to ophthalmopathy over 18 months of follow-up. Hyperthyroidism patients were aged 18 to 65 years and newly diagnosed, with disease duration of less than 2 months. The study excluded patients with uncontrolled infections, other autoimmune diseases, pregnancy or lactation. Clinical symptoms, serum thyroxine and TRAb, thyroid ultrasound, and orbital computed tomography formed the basis for the diagnoses. PBMCs were separated from 8 to 10 ml of fresh peripheral blood using Ficoll-Paque density gradient centrifugation. Trizol reagent was used to extract total RNA, and RNA quality was then checked on an Agilent 2100 Bioanalyzer. The CDR3 measures 15 amino acids from cysteine to phenylalanine. Only the CDR3 portion is preserved as DNA: 45 bases, with reading frame beginning at the first base. V gives up 2 bases and J gives up 4 bases, and the segment between their germline ends measures 14 bases.

Comment on this clonotype: The antigen this receptor binds is unknown. A much more abundant neighbour one base away suggests this may be a read error.

This sequence uses TRBV12-3 or TRBV12-4 and TRBJ1-1, with an unclear D gene assignment. Sample: blood. The TCR sequence derives from a woman under 30 with Graves' hyperthyroidism. The nucleotides are TGTGCCAGCAGTTTAAGGCAGAGCATGAGCACTGAAGCTTTCTTT. Translated, it gives CASSLRQSMSTEAFF.